The subject of this entry is one T cell receptor beta chain. Its antigen specificity is not known. No base-level quality is on record; no much larger clone is a single base apart. The immunoSEQ Assay, a bias-controlled multiplex PCR, was used to amplify TCRbeta CDR3 regions from genomic DNA. For the original study's pipeline: The number of nucleated cells in each sample was estimated by amplification of reference gene primers within the assay. To quantify the absolute abundance of each unique TCRbeta CDR3 rearrangement, sequence reads were collapsed and filtered. For each sample, productive Simpson clonality was calculated as the square root of Simpson's diversity index over productive rearrangements. TCRdb carries this immuneACCESS record with in-frame sequences only. Its versions omit some clonotypes, under half of them owing to an unresolved V gene in the studies checked, with the rest unexplained. Clone size and V and J calls were adopted from that table, with D and trimming inferred from the DNA. For this sample the table gives about 150,000 clones, of which roughly 90% were detected only once. The ten largest clones represent around 2.3% of the sample.

This entry is derived from a study of blood T cell repertoires in COVID-19 (TCRdb year 2020). In the study overall: Collaborator samples came from the United States, Italy and Spain and covered acute and convalescent phases of COVID-19. Nearly every sample came with metadata listing a de-identified subject ID, COVID-19 status, age in years and sex. Samples came from the ongoing ImmuneRACE study (first 160 participants) plus 1,254 subjects from 6 global collaborators. The material from the prospective study consisted of cDNA or gDNA derived from T cells, B-cell-depleted T cells, or PBMCs. A freely available public database, intended as a resource for researchers studying the immune response to SARS-CoV-2, is where the repertoires were released. Deeply sampled blood TCRbeta repertoires from subjects exposed to, actively infected with, or recovered from COVID-19 were included in the dataset. Where available, HLA class I and class II types were obtained from metadata supplied by the sample provider rather than from assay-based typing.

What the study reported, not specific to this receptor: How much clinical and demographic metadata was included differed by source and by participant, and the metadata was provided uncurated.

The germline V gene gives CDR1 as SGHRS and CDR2 as YFSETQ. Compared with germline, V lacks 4 bases and J lacks 5 bases; bases without a gene match: 8. Its CDR3 holds 15 amino acids, cysteine through phenylalanine. Only CDR3 DNA remains: 45 bases, in frame from the first base. In Seattle, one collaborating source enrolled patients while the infection was active and tracked those patients longitudinally over the course of disease. Whole blood was collected in K2EDTA tubes by collaborating institutions according to the institutions' own protocols. For TCRbeta analysis, collaborators shipped samples as frozen whole blood, isolated PBMCs, or DNA extracted from either of those sample types.

The sequence came from a human donor with COVID-19, enrolled during active disease. The donor label of this sample is uncertain. Sequenced input: peripheral blood. The rearrangement combines TRBV5-1 with TRBJ1-2, and TRBD1 matches 10 of the central bases. The CDR3 loop reads CASSPLGQGHYGYTF. The DNA sequence is given as TGCGCCAGCAGCCCCCTGGGACAGGGGCATTATGGCTACACCTTC. When the CDR3 is completed using the reference TRBV5-1 and TRBJ1-2 genes on either side, the full variable domain is KAGVTQTPRYLIKTRGQQVTLSCSPISGHRSVSWYQQTPGQGLQFLFEYFSETQRNKGNFPGRFSGRQFSNSRSEMNVSTLELGDSALYLCASSPLGQGHYGYTFGSGTRLTVV.